Listed below are T cell receptor beta chains from one sample, sequenced in a study of blood T cell repertoires in COVID-19. Sequencing was performed with immunoSEQ multiplex PCR; in TCRdb, only in-frame clones are kept and a portion is missing. This sample has 200,000 or so clones; about 90% occur once, and the top ten carry more than 3%. Sequencing was performed on PBMCs or T cells enriched from blood (not recorded which). All receptors come from a woman between 25 and 40 years old who had been exposed to COVID-19. The CDR3 runs from the conserved cysteine through the conserved F or W. D genes are given only for firm matches. Only part of the rows carry a size: once, few, many, or a class if the clone is expanded.

>TRBJ2-1|NA|NA|TRBV18
CASSPLGSSYNEQFF
TGTGCCAGCTCACCGCTAGGAAGCTCCTACAATGAGCAGTTCTTC
>TRBJ2-7|NA|NA|TRBV5-1
CASSSQGRNYEQYF
TGCGCCAGCAGTTCACAGGGGAGGAACTACGAGCAGTACTTC
>TRBJ2-1|TRBD2|NA|TRBV15
CATSRRGLAGGFNEQFF
TGTGCCACCAGCAGAAGGGGACTAGCGGGAGGGTTTAATGAGCAGTTCTTC
>TRBJ2-7|NA|NA|TRBV28
CASSFPPNAYEQYF
TGTGCCAGCAGTTTCCCCCCCAATGCCTACGAGCAGTACTTC
>TRBJ2-1|TRBD1|NA|TRBV14
CASSPWTGNEQFF
TGTGCCAGCAGCCCGTGGACAGGCAATGAGCAGTTCTTC
>TRBJ2-7|NA|NA|TRBV3-1/TRBV3-2
CASSFSSYEQYF
TGTGCCAGCTCCTTTAGCTCCTACGAGCAGTACTTC
>TRBJ1-2|TRBD1|NA|TRBV7-9
CASNHRGRPWGYTF
TGTGCCAGCAACCACAGGGGCCGCCCTTGGGGCTACACCTTC
>TRBJ1-4|NA|NA|TRBV7-9
CASSLAGSGEKLFF
TGTGCCAGCAGCTTAGCGGGGAGTGGGGAAAAACTGTTTTTT
>TRBJ1-2|TRBD1|NA|TRBV28
CASSVDRGYGYTF
TGTGCCAGCAGTGTAGACAGGGGTTATGGCTACACCTTC
>TRBJ1-1|TRBD1|NA|TRBV2
CASTGQGRVGTEAFF
TGTGCCAGCACTGGACAGGGGAGGGTGGGAACTGAAGCTTTCTTT
>TRBJ1-1|TRBD1|NA|TRBV29-1
CSVRTGWFTEAFF
TGCAGCGTCAGGACAGGGTGGTTCACTGAAGCTTTCTTT
>TRBJ2-4|NA|NA|TRBV3-1/TRBV3-2
CASSHGREKNIQYF
TGTGCCAGCAGCCATGGACGGGAGAAAAACATTCAGTACTTC
>TRBJ2-7|TRBD1|NA|TRBV13
CASSLGRTGFNEQYF
TGTGCCAGCAGCTTAGGGAGGACAGGTTTCAACGAGCAGTACTTC
>TRBJ1-1|TRBD1|NA|TRBV18
CASSPGPGTGRTEAFF
TGTGCCAGCTCACCCGGTCCCGGGACAGGGCGCACTGAAGCTTTCTTT
>TRBJ2-7|TRBD2|NA|TRBV27
CASSLSASGSVEQYF
TGTGCCAGCAGTTTATCGGCTAGCGGGAGTGTCGAGCAGTACTTC
>TRBJ2-5|NA|NA|TRBV14
CASSQDGVPLGVFIQETQYF
TGTGCCAGCAGCCAAGATGGGGTCCCACTAGGCGTTTTTATCCAAGAGACCCAGTACTTC
>TRBJ1-1|NA|NA|TRBV29-1
CANRDTLGNTEAFF
TGTGCGAACCGGGACACCCTCGGAAACACTGAAGCTTTCTTT
>TRBJ2-2|TRBD2|NA|TRBV6-5
CASNIAGERAGELFF
TGTGCCAGCAACATAGCGGGAGAAAGGGCCGGGGAGCTGTTTTTT
>TRBJ2-5|NA|NA|TRBV7-6
CASSNDPGTIGEETQYF
TGTGCCAGCAGCAACGACCCCGGGACAATCGGTGAAGAGACCCAGTACTTC
>TRBJ2-5|TRBD2|NA|TRBV10-1
CASSETTGTRDQETQYF
TGCGCCAGCAGTGAGACGACCGGGACTAGAGATCAAGAGACCCAGTACTTC
>TRBJ1-6|NA|NA|TRBV6-5
CASHRGGFNSPLHF
TGTGCCAGCCACCGGGGGGGTTTTAATTCACCCCTCCACTTT
>TRBJ1-4|NA|NA|TRBV4-1
CASSSTPRQWANEKLFF
TGCGCCAGCAGCTCCACGCCAAGACAGTGGGCTAATGAAAAACTGTTTTTT
>TRBJ1-4|NA|NA|TRBV28
CASQPPRNQGEKLFF
TGTGCCAGCCAACCTCCCAGGAATCAAGGTGAAAAACTGTTTTTT
>TRBJ2-5|TRBD2|NA|TRBV19
CASSGRGETQYF
TGTGCCAGTTCCGGGAGGGGAGAGACCCAGTACTTC
>TRBJ2-1|TRBD2|NA|TRBV3-1/TRBV3-2
CASSQVLAGESSYNEQFF
TGTGCCAGCAGCCAAGTACTAGCGGGCGAGAGCTCCTACAATGAGCAGTTCTTC
>TRBJ1-1|TRBD1|NA|TRBV2
CASSEPGQMNTEAFF
TGTGCCAGCAGTGAGCCGGGACAGATGAACACTGAAGCTTTCTTT
>TRBJ1-1|NA|NA|TRBV4-1
CASSQVFGGPTEAFF
TGCGCCAGCAGCCAAGTCTTCGGGGGGCCCACTGAAGCTTTCTTT
>TRBJ1-1|NA|NA|TRBV30
CAGRPYTEAFF
TGTGCCGGGCGCCCCTACACTGAAGCTTTCTTT
>TRBJ1-2|TRBD1|NA|TRBV6-4
CASSDATGAHGYTF
TGTGCCAGCAGTGACGCCACAGGGGCGCATGGCTACACCTTC
>TRBJ2-3|TRBD2|once|TRBV7-6
CASSPTTSATDTQYF
TGTGCCAGCAGCCCGACGACTAGCGCTACAGATACGCAGTATTTT
>TRBJ2-1|TRBD2|NA|TRBV6-2/TRBV6-3
CASSQFRLGSGLAGVGNEQFF
TGTGCCAGCAGTCAATTCCGTTTGGGGTCGGGACTAGCGGGAGTGGGCAATGAGCAGTTCTTC
>TRBJ2-7|NA|few|TRBV14
CASSEGAYEQYF
TGTGCCAGCAGCGAAGGGGCGTACGAGCAGTACTTC
>TRBJ2-5|TRBD2|NA|TRBV5-4
CASMGGKYQETQYF
TGTGCCAGCATGGGGGGGAAGTACCAAGAGACCCAGTACTTC
>TRBJ1-2|TRBD1|NA|TRBV15
CATSRDGQGGYTF
TGTGCCACCAGCAGAGACGGACAGGGGGGCTACACCTTC
>TRBJ2-7|NA|NA|TRBV27
CASSLSFLYEQYF
TGTGCCAGCAGTTTGTCTTTCCTCTACGAGCAGTACTTC
>TRBJ1-2|NA|NA|TRBV19
CASRPLVNYGYTF
TGTGCCAGTAGACCACTCGTGAACTATGGCTACACCTTC
>TRBJ1-1|NA|NA|TRBV5-1
CASSLDTVILQGPTEAFF
TGCGCCAGCAGCCTGGATACCGTGATCCTTCAGGGTCCCACTGAAGCTTTCTTT
>TRBJ2-2|TRBD2|NA|TRBV5-1
CASSHRTSGFTGELFF
TGCGCCAGCAGCCATCGGACTAGCGGTTTTACCGGGGAGCTGTTTTTT
>TRBJ1-3|NA|NA|TRBV19
CASSIITPSGNTIYF
TGTGCCAGTAGTATTATCACTCCTTCTGGAAACACCATATATTTT
>TRBJ2-3|TRBD1|NA|TRBV2
CASQGEWADTQYF
TGTGCCAGCCAGGGGGAGTGGGCAGATACGCAGTATTTT
>TRBJ2-5|TRBD2|NA|TRBV6-5
CASTPGTTFTETQYF
TGTGCCAGCACGCCCGGGACTACCTTTACGGAGACCCAGTACTTC
>TRBJ2-3|TRBD2|NA|TRBV19
CASSQRESTDTQYF
TGTGCCAGTAGCCAGCGGGAGAGCACAGATACGCAGTATTTT
>TRBJ2-1|TRBD2|NA|TRBV5-6
CASSAGLAYNEQFF
TGTGCCAGCAGCGCGGGACTAGCGTACAATGAGCAGTTCTTC
>TRBJ1-5|TRBD1|NA|TRBV10-2
CASSLPGTGRHQPQHF
TGCGCCAGCAGTCTTCCCGGGACAGGGAGGCATCAGCCCCAGCATTTT
>TRBJ2-7|TRBD1|NA|TRBV29-1
CSAGTGGPYEQYF
TGCAGCGCCGGGACAGGGGGCCCCTACGAGCAGTACTTC
>TRBJ2-5|TRBD2|NA|TRBV4-1
CASSPRLAGGLGETQYF
TGCGCCAGCAGCCCTCGACTAGCGGGGGGCCTGGGGGAGACCCAGTACTTC
>TRBJ1-2|TRBD1|once|TRBV5-1
CASSNGQGARNYGYTF
TGCGCCAGCAGCAACGGACAGGGGGCGCGGAACTATGGCTACACCTTC
>TRBJ2-1|TRBD2|NA|TRBV11-2
CASSLLAGNSYNEQFF
TGTGCCAGCAGCCTCCTAGCGGGAAACTCGTACAATGAGCAGTTCTTC
>TRBJ1-6|NA|NA|TRBV6-9
CASSQIKGVPFPPVNSPLHF
TGTGCCAGCAGCCAAATTAAGGGGGTTCCTTTTCCACCCGTTAATTCACCCCTCCACTTT
>TRBJ1-1|NA|NA|TRBV6-5
CASSGKPWLGTEAFF
TGTGCCAGCTCCGGGAAGCCGTGGCTGGGTACTGAAGCTTTCTTT
>TRBJ2-2|NA|NA|TRBV7-9
CASSSPNTGELFF
TGTGCCAGCAGCTCTCCCAACACCGGGGAGCTGTTTTTT
>TRBJ2-3|TRBD2|once|TRBV4-1
CASSQATSVDTQYF
TGCGCCAGCAGCCAAGCTACTAGCGTGGATACGCAGTATTTT
>TRBJ1-1|TRBD1|NA|TRBV5-1
CASSLQGVRNTEAFF
TGCGCCAGCAGCTTGCAGGGGGTGAGGAACACTGAAGCTTTCTTT
>TRBJ2-7|TRBD2|NA|TRBV29-1
CSAGRSPYEQYF
TGCAGCGCCGGGAGGAGCCCCTACGAGCAGTACTTC
>TRBJ2-5|NA|once|TRBV6-5
CASSQVGETQYF
TGTGCCAGCAGCCAAGTCGGGGAGACCCAGTACTTC
>TRBJ1-1|NA|NA|TRBV5-4
CASSLKGGAEAFF
TGTGCCAGCAGCTTGAAAGGAGGAGCTGAAGCTTTCTTT
>TRBJ2-2|NA|NA|TRBV2
CASRVIRDTGELFF
TGTGCCAGCCGAGTCATTCGGGACACCGGGGAGCTGTTTTTT